A selection of T cell receptor beta chains follows, all from one sample in a study of blood T cell repertoires in COVID-19. Profiled with immunoSEQ multiplex PCR; TCRdb holds only in-frame clones, not every one. The profile shows over 130,000 clones, 65% to 85% of them singletons. Sequenced sample: peripheral blood. The source is a young man with COVID-19, enrolled during active disease. Each CDR3 is given with its conserved first and last residue. D genes are given only for firm matches. Where a row states a size, it is once, few, many or the class of an expanded clone; other rows omit it.

TRBD1	TRBJ2-1	TRBV5-6	-	TGTGCCAGCAGCTTGGCCGACAGGGCGGGCCACAATGAGCAGTTCTTC	CASSLADRAGHNEQFF
TRBD2	TRBJ2-3	TRBV10-3	few	TGTGCCACCGATCCGGGACTAGCAACAGATACGCAGTATTTT	CATDPGLATDTQYF
TRBD1	TRBJ1-2	TRBV4-2	-	TGTGCCAGCAGCCAAGAAGGGGGACAGGGTAGGAGCTACACCTTC	CASSQEGGQGRSYTF
TRBD2	TRBJ2-2	TRBV7-2	-	TGTGCCAGCAGCCGGACTAGCGTCGACACCGGGGAGCTGTTTTTT	CASSRTSVDTGELFF
TRBD1	TRBJ2-1	TRBV28	once	TGTGCCAGCAGTCTCAATGGACAGGGCTTAATGCAGTTCTTC	CASSLNGQGLMQFF
-	TRBJ2-7	TRBV7-3	-	TGTGCCAGCAGCTTAGGCCCCCCGGGCTCCTACGAGCAGTACTTC	CASSLGPPGSYEQYF
-	TRBJ1-3	TRBV5-6	-	TGTGCCAGCAGCTTGACAGGCACCTCTGGAAACACCATATATTTT	CASSLTGTSGNTIYF
TRBD2	TRBJ2-7	TRBV5-1	-	TGCGCCAGCAGCTCGGGAGGGTCGGGAGGACCCCACGAGCAGTACTTC	CASSSGGSGGPHEQYF
-	TRBJ1-1	TRBV28	-	TGTGCCAGCGGGCAGCGGGGGGGACTTAACCTTGAAGCTTTCTTT	CASGQRGGLNLEAFF
TRBD2	TRBJ2-3	TRBV4-1	-	TGCGCCAGCAGCCATCTAGCGGGCACAGATACGCAGTATTTT	CASSHLAGTDTQYF
-	TRBJ1-2	TRBV28	-	TGTGCCAGCAGTTTATTAGGGGATTCACATGGCTACACCTTC	CASSLLGDSHGYTF
TRBD1	TRBJ2-2	TRBV9	-	TGTGCCAGCAGCGCCACAGGGGCCACCGGGGAGCTGTTTTTT	CASSATGATGELFF
TRBD1	TRBJ1-5	TRBV6-5	medium-sized	TGTGCCAGCAGTCCGGGGACAGGCAGCAATCAGCCCCAGCATTTT	CASSPGTGSNQPQHF
-	TRBJ1-5	TRBV18	-	TGTGCCAGCTCACCAGTTCCAGGTCCGGGGGGTCAGCCCCAGCATTTT	CASSPVPGPGGQPQHF
TRBD1	TRBJ2-3	TRBV5-1	-	TGCGCCAGCAGCTCGGGACAGGGCCGTCTCCATACGCAGTATTTT	CASSSGQGRLHTQYF
-	TRBJ1-1	TRBV19	few	TGTGCCAGTAGGTCTCGGGGAGGTACGAACACTGAAGCTTTCTTT	CASRSRGGTNTEAFF
TRBD1	TRBJ2-1	TRBV12-5	-	TGTGCTAGTGGTTTTGGACAGGGGGCCCGCAATGAGCAGTTCTTC	CASGFGQGARNEQFF
-	TRBJ2-1	TRBV7-2	few	TGTGCCAGCAGCTTAGTGGCGGGGCGGCAGGGTGAGCAGTTCTTC	CASSLVAGRQGEQFF
TRBD1	TRBJ1-3	TRBV4-3	-	TGCGCCAGCAGCCAAGACCGGGACGACCTCAGGGGGCGCACTGGAAACACCATATATTTT	CASSQDRDDLRGRTGNTIYF
TRBD1	TRBJ2-1	TRBV7-9	-	TGTGCCAGCAGCTTCGGGACAGGGGTACACAATGAGCAGTTCTTC	CASSFGTGVHNEQFF
TRBD1	TRBJ2-3	TRBV23-1	-	TGCGCCAGCAGTCATAGGGGGCGCACAGATACGCAGTATTTT	CASSHRGRTDTQYF
TRBD2	TRBJ2-1	TRBV18	-	TGTGCCAGCTCACCAGGGGGACTAGCAGGGGATGAGCAGTTCTTC	CASSPGGLAGDEQFF
-	TRBJ1-2	TRBV5-4	-	TGTGCCAGCAGCTCGGACCTACAGGGTTACGGCTACACCTTC	CASSSDLQGYGYTF
-	TRBJ2-1	TRBV2	few	TGTGCCAGCAGTGTATTAGGGGGCTCCTACAATGAGCAGTTCTTC	CASSVLGGSYNEQFF
-	TRBJ2-2	TRBV15	-	TGTGCCACCAGCAGTCGAGGGAACACCGGGGAGCTGTTTTTT	CATSSRGNTGELFF
TRBD2	TRBJ2-5	TRBV7-2	once	TGTGCCAGCAGCTTAGCGGTAGCGGGAGGTAGTGAGACCCAGTACTTC	CASSLAVAGGSETQYF
-	TRBJ1-2	TRBV27	-	TGTGCCAGCAGTCCCTACGAGCATAACTATGGCTACACCTTC	CASSPYEHNYGYTF
-	TRBJ1-2	TRBV10-2	-	TGCGCCAGCAGTGAGGTCTCCAGGGTCTATGGCTACACCTTC	CASSEVSRVYGYTF
-	TRBJ1-2	TRBV9	-	TGTGCCAGCAGCGGAGAGAGGGACACCGTAAACTATGGCTACACCTTC	CASSGERDTVNYGYTF
TRBD2	TRBJ2-5	TRBV10-3	few	TGTGCCATCAGTGGGCGGGAGGCCAGGGAGACCCAGTACTTC	CAISGREARETQYF
-	TRBJ2-3	TRBV24-1	-	TGTGCCACCAGTGACCCGGGACAAGTCACAGATACGCAGTATTTT	CATSDPGQVTDTQYF
TRBD1	TRBJ2-1	TRBV5-1	-	TGCGCCAGCAGCTTAGGGGGCAGGAATGAGCAGTTCTTC	CASSLGGRNEQFF
-	TRBJ2-2	TRBV4-2	-	TGTGCCAGCAGCCAAGAAGAGATTAGCGCGAACACCGGGGAGCTGTTTTTT	CASSQEEISANTGELFF
-	TRBJ2-1	TRBV4-2	-	TGTGCCAGCAGCCAAGTTGTCACGGAGGAGCAGTTCTTC	CASSQVVTEEQFF
TRBD1	TRBJ1-1	TRBV28	once	TGTGCCAGCACCCCGACAGGGGGGAACACTGAAGCTTTCTTT	CASTPTGGNTEAFF